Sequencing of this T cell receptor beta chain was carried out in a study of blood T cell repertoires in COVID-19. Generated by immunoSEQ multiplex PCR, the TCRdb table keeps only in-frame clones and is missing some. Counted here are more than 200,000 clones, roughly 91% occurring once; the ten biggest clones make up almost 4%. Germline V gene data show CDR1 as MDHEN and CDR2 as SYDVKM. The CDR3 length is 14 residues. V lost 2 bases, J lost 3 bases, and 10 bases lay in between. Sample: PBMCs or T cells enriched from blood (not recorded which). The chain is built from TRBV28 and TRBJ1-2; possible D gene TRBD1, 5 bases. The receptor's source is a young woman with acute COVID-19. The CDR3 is CASSLPQGHYGYTF. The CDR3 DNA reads TGTGCCAGCAGTTTACCCCAGGGCCACTATGGCTACACCTTC.